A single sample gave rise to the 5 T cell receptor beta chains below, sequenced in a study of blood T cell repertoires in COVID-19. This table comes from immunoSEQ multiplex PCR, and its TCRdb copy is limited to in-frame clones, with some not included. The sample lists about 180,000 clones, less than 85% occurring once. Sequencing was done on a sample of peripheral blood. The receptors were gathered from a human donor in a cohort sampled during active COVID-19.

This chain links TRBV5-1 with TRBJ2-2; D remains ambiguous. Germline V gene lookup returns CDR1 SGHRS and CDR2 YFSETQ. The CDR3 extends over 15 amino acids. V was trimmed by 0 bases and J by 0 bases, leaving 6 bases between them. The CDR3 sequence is CASSLVVSNTGELFF. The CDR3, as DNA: TGCGCCAGCAGCTTGGTCGTATCGAACACCGGGGAGCTGTTTTTT.

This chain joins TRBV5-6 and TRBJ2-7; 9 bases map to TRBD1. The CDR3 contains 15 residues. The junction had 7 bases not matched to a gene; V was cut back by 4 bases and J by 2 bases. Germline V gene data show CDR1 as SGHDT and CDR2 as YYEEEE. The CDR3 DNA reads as TGTGCCAGCAGCCCTAGGGGGACAGGGCCCTACGAGCAGTACTTC. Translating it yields CASSPRGTGPYEQYF.

CDR3: CASSESRLPTYEQYF. For the CDR3, the DNA is TGCGCCAGCAGTGAGTCGCGACTCCCGACCTACGAGCAGTACTTC. The V gene is TRBV10-1, the J gene TRBJ2-7; D call uncertain. The CDR3 spans 15 residues. Germline-derived CDR1 and CDR2 are WNHNN and SYGVQD (reference sequence). V was shortened by 0 bases and J by 2 bases, with 11 bases between the two germline ends.

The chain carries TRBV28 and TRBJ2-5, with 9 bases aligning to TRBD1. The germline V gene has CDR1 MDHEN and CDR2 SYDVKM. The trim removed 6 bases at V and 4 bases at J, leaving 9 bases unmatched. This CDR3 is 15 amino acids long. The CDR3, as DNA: TGTGCCAGCAGCGCCCTCACAGGGGGCGGAGAGACCCAGTACTTC. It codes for CASSALTGGGETQYF.

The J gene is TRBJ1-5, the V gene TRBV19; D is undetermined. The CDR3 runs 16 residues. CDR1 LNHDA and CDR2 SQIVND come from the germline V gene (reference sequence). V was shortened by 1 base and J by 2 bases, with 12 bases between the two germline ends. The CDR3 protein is CASSIAGGYGNQPQHF. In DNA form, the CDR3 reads TGTGCCAGTAGTATAGCGGGCGGGTATGGCAATCAGCCCCAGCATTTT. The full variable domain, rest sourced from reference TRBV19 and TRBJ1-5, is DGGITQSPKYLFRKEGQNVTLSCEQNLNHDAMYWYRQDPGQGLRLIYYSQIVNDFQKGDIAEGYSVSREKKESFPLTVTSAQKNPTAFYLCASSIAGGYGNQPQHFGDGTRLSIL.